This TCR beta chain derives from a study of cytomegalovirus exposure and HLA in healthy donors. Study-wide results and caveats: The presence/absence work took it that sequencing depth was about the same across donors.

Trimming took off 4 bases at V and 3 bases at J, with 19 bases between the two ends. The CDR3 covers 17 residues. Germline loops: CDR1 MNHNS, CDR2 SASEGT. Of note for this clone: The antigen remains unidentified.

PCR used 60 Vbeta primers and 13 Jbeta primers. In the original analysis: The count from a later analysis was 70 million to 85 million unique TCR beta chains, 9 million to 12 million of them shared. Sequencing used immunoSEQ multiplex PCR; TCRdb keeps in-frame clones, though not all of them. V and J calls and clone size are given by that table; D and trimming were obtained from the DNA. The data hold about 180,000 clones, with about 82% observed a single time. What was sequenced was PBMCs. The receptor was isolated from a man aged 18 to 35 in good health and CMV-seronegative. The chain carries TRBV6-1 and TRBJ2-1; a weak D match, TRBD2 (6 bases). CDR3 loop: CASSALSAGKLYNEQFF. CDR3 nucleotide sequence: TGTGCCAGCAGTGCCCTTTCCGCGGGAAAGCTCTACAATGAGCAGTTCTTC.